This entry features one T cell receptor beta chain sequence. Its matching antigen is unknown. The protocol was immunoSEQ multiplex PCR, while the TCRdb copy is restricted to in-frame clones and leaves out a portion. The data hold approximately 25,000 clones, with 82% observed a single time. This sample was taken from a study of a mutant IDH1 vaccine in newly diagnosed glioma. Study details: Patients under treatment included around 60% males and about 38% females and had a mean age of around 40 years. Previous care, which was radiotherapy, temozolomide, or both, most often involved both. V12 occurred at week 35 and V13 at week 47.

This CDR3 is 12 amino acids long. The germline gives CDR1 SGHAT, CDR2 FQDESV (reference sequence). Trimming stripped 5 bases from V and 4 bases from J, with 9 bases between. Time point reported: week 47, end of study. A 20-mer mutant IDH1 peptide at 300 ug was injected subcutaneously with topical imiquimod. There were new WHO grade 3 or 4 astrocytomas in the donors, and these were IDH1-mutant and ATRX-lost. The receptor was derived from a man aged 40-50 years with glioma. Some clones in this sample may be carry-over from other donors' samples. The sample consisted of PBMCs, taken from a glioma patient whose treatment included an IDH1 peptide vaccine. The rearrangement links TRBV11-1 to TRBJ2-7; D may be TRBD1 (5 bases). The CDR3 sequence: CASSPDRYEQYF. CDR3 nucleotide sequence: TGTGCCAGCAGCCCAGACAGATACGAGCAGTACTTC.